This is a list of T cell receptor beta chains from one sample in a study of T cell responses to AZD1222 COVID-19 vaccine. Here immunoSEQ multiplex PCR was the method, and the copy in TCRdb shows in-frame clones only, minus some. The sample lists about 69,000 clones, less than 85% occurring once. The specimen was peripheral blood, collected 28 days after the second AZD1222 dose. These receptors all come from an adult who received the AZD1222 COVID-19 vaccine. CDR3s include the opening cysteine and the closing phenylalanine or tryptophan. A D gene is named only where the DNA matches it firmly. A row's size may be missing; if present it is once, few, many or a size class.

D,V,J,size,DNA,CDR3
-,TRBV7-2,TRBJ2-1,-,TGTGCCAGCAGCCCGAGGACGCGACCCTCCAATGAGCAGTTCTTC,CASSPRTRPSNEQFF
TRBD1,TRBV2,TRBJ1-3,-,TGTGCCAGCAGTGAAGACAGGGGCCTTGGAAACACCATATATTTT,CASSEDRGLGNTIYF
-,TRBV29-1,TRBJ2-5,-,TGCAGCGTTGCAATCTCGGAGACCCAGTACTTC,CSVAISETQYF
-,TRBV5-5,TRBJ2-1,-,TGTGCCAGCAGCTTCACAGGGTCGAGTGAGCAGTTCTTC,CASSFTGSSEQFF
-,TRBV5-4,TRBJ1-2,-,TGTGCCAGCAGCTTATTTACCGGGACGGGAGGCTACACCTTC,CASSLFTGTGGYTF
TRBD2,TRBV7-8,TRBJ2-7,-,TGTGCCAGCAGCCTTAGCGGGAGCTCCTACGAGCAGTACTTC,CASSLSGSSYEQYF
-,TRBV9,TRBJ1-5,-,TGTGCCAGCAGGAAGGGTATGAGCAATCAGCCCCAGCATTTT,CASRKGMSNQPQHF
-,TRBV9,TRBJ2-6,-,TGTGCCAGCAGCGTAGAAGGAGGGAGCAACGTCCTGACTTTC,CASSVEGGSNVLTF
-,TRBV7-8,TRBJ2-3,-,TGTGCCAGCAGCTTAGAAACCGGGTTTAGCACAGATACGCAGTATTTT,CASSLETGFSTDTQYF
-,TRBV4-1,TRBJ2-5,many,TGCGCCAGCAGCCAAGACGAGACCCAGTACTTC,CASSQDETQYF
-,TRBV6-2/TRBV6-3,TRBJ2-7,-,TGTGCCAGCAGTTACATAGGCTCTCCTTACGAGCAGTACTTC,CASSYIGSPYEQYF
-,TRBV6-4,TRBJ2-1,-,TGTGCCAGCAGCCGAGGGAAGTCCAATGAGCAGTTCTTC,CASSRGKSNEQFF
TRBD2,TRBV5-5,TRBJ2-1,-,TGTGCCAGCAGCCTAGCGGGTGGGGCCTACAATGAGCAGTTCTTC,CASSLAGGAYNEQFF
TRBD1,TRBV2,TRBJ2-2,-,TGTGCCAGCAGTGACAGGACAGGGGTCACCGGGGAGCTGTTTTTT,CASSDRTGVTGELFF
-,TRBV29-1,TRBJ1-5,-,TGCAGCGTTAAAAGGGACTCCGATAGCAATCAGCCCCAGCATTTT,CSVKRDSDSNQPQHF
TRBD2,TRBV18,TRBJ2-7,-,TGTGCCAGCTCACCACCTGCGGGAGGGCCTCGAGAGCAGTACTTC,CASSPPAGGPREQYF
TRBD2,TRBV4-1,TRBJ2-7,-,TGCGCCAGCAGCCAGGCCGGTACCGGGACTAGCTCTTACTACGAGCAGTACTTC,CASSQAGTGTSSYYEQYF
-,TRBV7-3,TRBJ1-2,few,TGTGCCAGCAGCCCCCACGGGGGCGGTAACTATGGCTACACCTTC,CASSPHGGGNYGYTF
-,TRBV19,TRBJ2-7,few,TGTGCCACTAGTTTACAGGGCTCCTCCTACGAGCAGTACTTC,CATSLQGSSYEQYF
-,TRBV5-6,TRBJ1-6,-,TGTGCCAGCAGCTTGGAAAGGACCACAAGCTCCTATAATTCACCCCTCCACTTT,CASSLERTTSSYNSPLHF
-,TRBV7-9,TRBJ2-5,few,TGTGCCAGCAGCCCCATAGGGGGGGTTCGAGAGACCCAGTACTTC,CASSPIGGVRETQYF
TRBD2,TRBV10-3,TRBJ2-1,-,TGTGCCATCAGTGAGCCGCCTAGCGGGGCCTACAATGAGCAGTTCTTC,CAISEPPSGAYNEQFF
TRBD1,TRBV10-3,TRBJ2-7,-,TGTGCCATCACCGCGGGGCAGGGGGCGAGGGAGCAGTACTTC,CAITAGQGAREQYF
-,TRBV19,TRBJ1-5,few,TGTGCCAGTACGCCTGACAGCAATCAGCCCCAGCATTTT,CASTPDSNQPQHF
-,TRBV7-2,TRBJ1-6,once,TGTGCCAGCAGCTTAGGGGAGTATTCACCCCTCCACTTT,CASSLGEYSPLHF
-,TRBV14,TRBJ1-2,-,TGTGCCAGCAGCCAAGACAGGCGACCCTATGGCTACACCTTC,CASSQDRRPYGYTF
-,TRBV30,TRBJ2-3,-,TGTGCCTGGGATCCAGGGAATACGCAGTATTTT,CAWDPGNTQYF
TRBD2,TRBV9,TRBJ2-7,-,TGTGCCAGCAGCCCCCTCGGGGGGGGTACGTCCTACGAGCAGTACTTC,CASSPLGGGTSYEQYF
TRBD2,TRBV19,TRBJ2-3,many,TGTGCCAGTAGCCTAAGCGGGAGTTCCCTTGCGCAGTATTTT,CASSLSGSSLAQYF
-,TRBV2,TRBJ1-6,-,TGTGCCAGCAGTCAGGGTGGTAATTCACCCCTCCACTTT,CASSQGGNSPLHF
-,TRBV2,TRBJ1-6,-,TGTGCCAGCAGTTCCGGGGAGAGATCACCCCTCCACTTT,CASSSGERSPLHF
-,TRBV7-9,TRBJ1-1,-,TGTGCCAGCAGCTTAGGGAGAGGGGGAAGGACTGAAGCTTTCTTT,CASSLGRGGRTEAFF
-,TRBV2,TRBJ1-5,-,TGTGCCAGCAGTGAACAAAGACCAGCTAGCAATCAGCCCCAGCATTTT,CASSEQRPASNQPQHF
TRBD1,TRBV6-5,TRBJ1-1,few,TGTGCCAGCACTGGGACAGCCAACACTGAAGCTTTCTTT,CASTGTANTEAFF
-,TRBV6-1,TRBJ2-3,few,TGTGCCAGCAGTGAAGCTAACAGACAAGATACGCAGTATTTT,CASSEANRQDTQYF
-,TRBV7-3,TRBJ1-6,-,TGTGCCAGCAGCTTAGGTCCAGGAACGAATTCACCCCTCCACTTT,CASSLGPGTNSPLHF
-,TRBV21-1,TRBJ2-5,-,TGTGCCAGCAGCCTTGCTGGCTCCCAAGAGACCCAGTACTTC,CASSLAGSQETQYF
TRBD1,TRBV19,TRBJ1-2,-,TGTGCCAGTAGCTCTACGGGACAGGGGTATGATGGCTACACCTTC,CASSSTGQGYDGYTF
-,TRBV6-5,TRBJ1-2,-,TGTGCCAGCAGTTACTCGGGAGCCGCTTCTAACTATGGCTACACCTTC,CASSYSGAASNYGYTF
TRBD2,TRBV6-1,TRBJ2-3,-,TGTGCCAGCAGTGAATTTGGGACTAGCGTCCCCCCAGATACGCAGTATTTT,CASSEFGTSVPPDTQYF
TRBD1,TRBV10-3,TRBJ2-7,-,TGTGCCATCAGAGGACAGGGATACGAGCAGTACTTC,CAIRGQGYEQYF
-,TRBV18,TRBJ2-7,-,TGTGCCAGCTCACCACCCCGCAGGGCCCACGAGCAGTACTTC,CASSPPRRAHEQYF
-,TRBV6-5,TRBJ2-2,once,TGTGCCAGCAGGTCCTCAGGGATGGGCACCGGGGAGCTGTTTTTT,CASRSSGMGTGELFF
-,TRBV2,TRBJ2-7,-,TGTGCCAGCAATCAGGACGGAAGAAACGAGCAGTACTTC,CASNQDGRNEQYF
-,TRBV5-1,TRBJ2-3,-,TGCGCCAGCAGCTTGGTTTCCTCGGCAGAATGGGGCACAGATACGCAGTATTTT,CASSLVSSAEWGTDTQYF
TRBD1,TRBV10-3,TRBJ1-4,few,TGTGCCTCTCAAAGGGGGCTGGGTGAAAAACTGTTTTTT,CASQRGLGEKLFF
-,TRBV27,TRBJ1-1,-,TGTGCCAGCAGTTTATCGAACTGGGGTGAAGCTTTCTTT,CASSLSNWGEAFF
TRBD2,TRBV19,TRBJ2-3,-,TGTGCCAGTAGTATGGGTAGCGGGAGCTCAGATACGCAGTATTTT,CASSMGSGSSDTQYF
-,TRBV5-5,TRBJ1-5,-,TGTGCCAGCAGCAGAGGGGAGAGGGGCAATCAGCCCCAGCATTTT,CASSRGERGNQPQHF
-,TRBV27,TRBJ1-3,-,TGTGCCAGCAGTTTACGAGGTTCCGGAAACACCATATATTTT,CASSLRGSGNTIYF
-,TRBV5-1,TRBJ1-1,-,TGCGCCAGCAGCCCGAGGGCAACAACTTATTCGAACACTGAAGCTTTCTTT,CASSPRATTYSNTEAFF
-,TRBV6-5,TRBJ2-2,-,TGTGCCAGCAGTTATTGGGGGAGACTAACCGGGGAGCTGTTTTTT,CASSYWGRLTGELFF
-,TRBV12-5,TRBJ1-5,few,TGTGCTAGTTCCCAGGGGCATCAGCCCCAGCATTTT,CASSQGHQPQHF
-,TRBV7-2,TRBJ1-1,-,TGTGCCAGCAGCCGGGGACAACTGAACACTGAAGCTTTCTTT,CASSRGQLNTEAFF
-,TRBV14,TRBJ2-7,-,TGTGCCAGCAGCCAATTTTTGGGCGGCTACGAGCAGTACTTC,CASSQFLGGYEQYF
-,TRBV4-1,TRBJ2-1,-,TGCGCCAGCAGCCCTTGGATCGACAGAATCAAAACCCACAATGAGCAGTTCTTC,CASSPWIDRIKTHNEQFF
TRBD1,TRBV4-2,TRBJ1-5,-,TGTGCCAGCAGCCAAGATTTACAGGGGGGAAAGTGGCCCCAGCATTTT,CASSQDLQGGKWPQHF
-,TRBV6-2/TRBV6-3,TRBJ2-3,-,TGTGCCAGCAGTTTGCAAGGGAGCACAGATACGCAGTATTTT,CASSLQGSTDTQYF
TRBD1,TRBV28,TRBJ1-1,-,TGTGCCAGCAGTACAGGACAGGGGGGTAATGCTTTCTTT,CASSTGQGGNAFF
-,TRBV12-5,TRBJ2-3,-,TGTGCTAGTGGTTTAGATCATTCGGGCGGATGGCCCGGTAGCACAGATACGCAGTATTTT,CASGLDHSGGWPGSTDTQYF